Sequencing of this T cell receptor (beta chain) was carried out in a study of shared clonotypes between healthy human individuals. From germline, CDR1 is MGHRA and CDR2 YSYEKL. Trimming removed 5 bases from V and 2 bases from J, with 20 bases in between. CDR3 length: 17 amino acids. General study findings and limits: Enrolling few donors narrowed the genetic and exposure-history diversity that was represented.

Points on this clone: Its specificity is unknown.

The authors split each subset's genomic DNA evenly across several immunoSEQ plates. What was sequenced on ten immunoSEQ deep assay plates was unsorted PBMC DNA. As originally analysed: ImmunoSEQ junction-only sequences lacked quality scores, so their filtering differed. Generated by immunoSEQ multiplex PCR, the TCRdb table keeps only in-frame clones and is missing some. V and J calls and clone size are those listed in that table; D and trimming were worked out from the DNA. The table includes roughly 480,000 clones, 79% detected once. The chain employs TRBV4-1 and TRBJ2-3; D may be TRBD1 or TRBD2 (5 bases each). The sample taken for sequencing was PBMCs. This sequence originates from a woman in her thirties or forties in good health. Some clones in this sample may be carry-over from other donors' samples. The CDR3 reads CASSTTRGPRDTDTQYF. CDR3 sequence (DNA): TGCGCCAGCAGCACCACCCGGGGCCCCAGAGACACAGATACGCAGTATTTT.